This T cell receptor beta chain stems from a study of cytomegalovirus exposure and HLA in healthy donors. Study-wide results and limits: It was reportedly the case that the classifier diagnosed cytomegalovirus status with high specificity and sensitivity. Only CMV serostatus was available as immune exposure information.

Amplification used 60 Vbeta primers and 13 Jbeta primers. Some clones are missing from TCRdb's copy, which holds only in-frame ones; the method was immunoSEQ multiplex PCR. This table has around 74,000 clones, 79% appearing once. About this clone: Its target is unknown.

Sequencing was performed on PBMCs. This clonotype was sampled from a man aged 25 to 40 in good health and CMV-seronegative.

The CDR3 reads CAWSVTGGEAFF. CDR3 sequence (DNA): TGTGCCTGGAGTGTAACGGGGGGTGAAGCTTTCTTT. The chain recombines TRBV30 with TRBJ1-1; D is perhaps TRBD1 (5 bases). Deletions cut 0 bases from V and 7 bases from J, with 9 bases between. CDR1 GTSNPN and CDR2 SVGIG come from the germline V gene (reference sequence). This CDR3 spans 12 amino acids.